The rows below give T cell receptor beta chains drawn from one sample of a study of blood T cell repertoires in COVID-19. Sequenced by immunoSEQ multiplex PCR; TCRdb stores in-frame clones only, minus some. The sample has about 200,000 clones; roughly 91% are singletons. Sequences were obtained from PBMCs or T cells enriched from blood (not recorded which). The origin of the receptors is a woman in her 30s with acute COVID-19. Both conserved end residues are part of each CDR3. D genes are given only for firm matches. Size is omitted from some rows. Given values are once, few, many or a class for expanded clones.

clone size	V gene	J gene	D gene	CDR3 protein	CDR3 DNA
-	TRBV19	TRBJ2-3	-	CASSIAGSTDTQYF	TGTGCCAGTAGTATAGCGGGATCCACAGATACGCAGTATTTT
-	TRBV2	TRBJ2-3	-	CASRRTGEGAGDTQYF	TGTGCCAGCAGGCGAACGGGAGAGGGGGCGGGAGATACGCAGTATTTT
few	TRBV7-9	TRBJ2-1	TRBD2	CASSRLLAGARNEQFF	TGTGCCAGCAGCCGCCTACTAGCGGGGGCCCGGAATGAGCAGTTCTTC
once	TRBV6-6	TRBJ1-5	-	CASSDDRNNQPQHF	TGTGCCAGCAGTGATGACAGAAACAATCAGCCCCAGCATTTT
-	TRBV7-9	TRBJ1-2	TRBD1	CASSRDSYGYTF	TGTGCCAGCAGCAGGGACAGCTATGGCTACACCTTC
-	TRBV19	TRBJ1-1	-	CATKDVGDTEAFF	TGTGCCACCAAGGACGTAGGGGACACTGAAGCTTTCTTT
-	TRBV5-1	TRBJ2-3	-	CASSLRPDTQYF	TGCGCCAGCAGTCTGAGGCCAGATACGCAGTATTTT
-	TRBV19	TRBJ1-2	-	CASSGDLYGYTF	TGTGCCAGTAGTGGAGACTTGTATGGCTACACCTTC
-	TRBV2	TRBJ2-3	TRBD2	CASSPGGTDTQYF	TGTGCCAGCAGCCCCGGGGGGACAGATACGCAGTATTTT
-	TRBV6-6	TRBJ1-1	TRBD1	CASSYGQGSTEAFF	TGTGCCAGCAGTTACGGACAGGGGTCCACTGAAGCTTTCTTT
once	TRBV7-9	TRBJ1-6	-	CASSLLLNSPLHF	TGTGCCAGCAGCTTATTACTGAATTCACCCCTCCACTTT
-	TRBV10-3	TRBJ1-4	-	CAISEDLGLNEKLFF	TGTGCCATCAGTGAGGATTTGGGGCTTAATGAAAAACTGTTTTTT
-	TRBV10-3	TRBJ1-1	TRBD1	CAIKGQGDTEAFF	TGTGCCATCAAGGGACAGGGGGACACTGAAGCTTTCTTT
-	TRBV28	TRBJ1-1	-	CASSLGARNTEAFF	TGTGCCAGCAGTTTGGGGGCTCGGAACACTGAAGCTTTCTTT
-	TRBV24-1	TRBJ1-2	TRBD1	CATSLTGGGYTF	TGTGCCACCAGTTTGACAGGGGGTGGCTACACCTTC
few	TRBV9	TRBJ1-1	-	CASSVTLTGMTEAFF	TGTGCCAGCAGCGTCACTTTAACAGGGATGACTGAAGCTTTCTTT
-	TRBV11-2	TRBJ2-3	TRBD1	CASSPPDRGIDTQYF	TGTGCCAGCAGCCCACCGGACAGGGGTATAGATACGCAGTATTTT
-	TRBV25-1	TRBJ1-1	-	CASSEAAAGSPYTEAFF	TGTGCCAGCAGTGAGGCGGCGGCAGGGTCGCCCTACACTGAAGCTTTCTTT
-	TRBV7-2	TRBJ1-5	-	CASSLYQGHNQPQHF	TGTGCCAGCAGCTTATATCAGGGACACAATCAGCCCCAGCATTTT
-	TRBV5-6	TRBJ1-5	-	CASSVQGGYGNQPQHF	TGTGCCAGCAGCGTACAGGGAGGGTACGGCAATCAGCCCCAGCATTTT
-	TRBV6-5	TRBJ1-4	TRBD1	CASSYSTTGDYEKLFF	TGTGCCAGCAGTTACTCGACGACAGGGGATTATGAAAAACTGTTTTTT
-	TRBV5-4	TRBJ2-1	TRBD2	CASSLSGLAGNEQFF	TGTGCCAGCAGCTTGAGTGGACTAGCGGGAAATGAGCAGTTCTTC
-	TRBV5-1	TRBJ2-7	TRBD1	CASSLGAGQTGSSYEQYF	TGCGCCAGCAGCTTGGGCGCGGGTCAGACAGGGAGCTCCTACGAGCAGTACTTC